The 15 T cell receptor beta chains presented below share a single source sample, sequenced in a study of T cell responses to AZD1222 COVID-19 vaccine. TCRdb's table, derived via immunoSEQ multiplex PCR, lists solely in-frame clones and lacks some. The sample records 100,000 or so clones, 84% being singletons. The specimen was peripheral blood, collected on day 0 of AZD1222 vaccination. These receptors all stem from an adult in good health.

CDR3 DNA: TGTGCCAGTAGTCCCCGAAGACAGGTGACGAACTATGGCTACACCTTC. This sequence encodes CASSPRRQVTNYGYTF. The rearrangement uses TRBV19 and TRBJ1-2, with TRBD1 as a possible D gene (6 bases). V lost 5 bases, J lost 2 bases, and 18 bases lay in between. Germline CDR1 and CDR2: LNHDA and SQIVND (reference sequence). The CDR3 is 16 amino acids.

The chain links TRBV7-8 to TRBJ1-2; D is unclear. Trimming took 4 bases from V and 8 from J, leaving 14 bases between them. Germline CDR1 reads SGHVS; CDR2 reads FQNEAQ. The length of the CDR3 is 13 residues. This chain's CDR3 is CASSSSHAGGYTF. The DNA for the CDR3 is TGTGCCAGCAGCTCCTCACACGCGGGAGGCTACACCTTC.

This clone showed up just once. This same CDR3 is encoded by further DNA sequences in the sample. The chain recombines TRBV19 with TRBJ1-5; D is unresolved. V dropped 5 bases and J dropped 4 bases, with 9 bases sitting between them. Per the germline V gene, CDR1 is LNHDA and CDR2 is SQIVND (reference sequence). CDR3 size: 13 residues. CDR3 nucleotide sequence: TGTGCCAGTAGTGGTGACGGAAATCAGCCCCAGCATTTT. Translated, it gives CASSGDGNQPQHF.

The chain joins TRBV7-2 to TRBJ1-6, with a tentative D call TRBD1 (5 bases). The CDR3 has 16 amino acids. V gave up 5 bases and J gave up 7 bases, with 18 bases separating them. Germline loops: CDR1 SGHTA, CDR2 FQGNSA. CDR3 bases: TGTGCCAGCAGCGACCCAATGGCAGGGAGGAATTCACCCCTCCACTTT. Protein: CASSDPMAGRNSPLHF.

The gene calls are TRBV10-3 and TRBJ1-1; 8 nucleotides align to TRBD1. CDR3 length: 13 amino acids. Germline V gene data show CDR1 as ENHRY and CDR2 as SYGVKD. Unmatched junction bases numbered 6, after V lost 6 bases and J lost 6 bases. The CDR3 sequence: CAIRDRDSAEAFF. The CDR3 DNA is TGTGCCATCAGGGACAGGGATAGCGCTGAAGCTTTCTTT.

The CDR3 coding sequence is TGTGCTAGTGGTTTGGGGACAGGGACTCAGCCCCAGCATTTT. Its protein product is CASGLGTGTQPQHF. The J gene is TRBJ1-5, the V gene TRBV12-5; 8 nucleotides match TRBD1. From germline, CDR1 is LGHNT and CDR2 FRNRAP. With V trimmed by 1 base and J by 6 bases, 2 bases remained unmatched. This CDR3 has 14 amino acids.

V gene TRBV11-3 combines with J gene TRBJ1-2, with D unresolved. Germline CDR1 and CDR2: SGHNT and YENEEA. CDR3 length equals 12 residues. Trimming removed 1 base at V and 6 bases at J, with 6 bases between. This chain's CDR3 is CASSLGRDGYTF. CDR3 nucleotide sequence: TGTGCCAGCAGCTTAGGGCGGGATGGCTACACCTTC.

V gene TRBV5-1 combines with J gene TRBJ2-7; TRBD1 matches 8 bases. Germline CDR1 is SGHRS and CDR2 is YFSETQ. V gave up 1 base and J gave up 6 bases; unmatched junction bases: 9. This CDR3 is 15 amino acids long. The CDR3 spells CASSLRGQGLSEQYF. CDR3 DNA: TGCGCCAGCAGCTTGCGAGGACAGGGTTTGTCCGAGCAGTACTTC.

This sequence joins TRBV7-9 and TRBJ1-1; D is possibly TRBD1 (6 bases). Deletions cut 6 bases from V and 2 bases from J, with 13 bases between. The CDR3 totals 14 residues. Germline lookup yields CDR1 SEHNR and CDR2 FQNEAQ (reference sequence). The CDR3 DNA is TGTGCCAGCAGTCCCGGGGGCTCAAACACTGAAGCTTTCTTT. As protein: CASSPGGSNTEAFF.

This sequence joins TRBV3-1 (or the pseudogene TRBV3-2) and TRBJ1-3, with D maybe TRBD1 (6 bases). CDR3 length: 14 amino acids. Per the germline V gene, CDR1 is LGHDT and CDR2 is YNNKEL (reference sequence). V dropped 4 bases and J dropped 4 bases, with 11 bases sitting between them. The DNA of the CDR3 is TGTGCCAGCAGCCGAACAGGGTTCGGAAACACCATATATTTT. Translated, it gives CASSRTGFGNTIYF.

V and J are TRBV7-3 and TRBJ2-1; 7 nucleotides match TRBD1. The V and J ends lost 3 bases and 3 bases, in that order; junction bases with no gene match: 2. Germline V gives CDR1 SGHTA, CDR2 FQGTGA. CDR3 length equals 14 residues. CDR3 amino acids: CASSFGQDYNEQFF. In DNA form, the CDR3 reads TGTGCCAGCAGCTTCGGACAGGACTACAATGAGCAGTTCTTC.

This rearrangement joins TRBV5-1 to TRBJ1-1, with D possibly matching TRBD1 (5 bases). Germline V gene sequence: CDR1 SGHRS, CDR2 YFSETQ. The CDR3 contains 14 residues. V lost 0 bases, J lost 4 bases, and 10 bases lay in between. CDR3 in DNA: TGCGCCAGCAGCTTGGAAGCAGGGATCACTGAAGCTTTCTTT. This translates into CASSLEAGITEAFF.

This chain joins TRBV5-1 and TRBJ2-2; either TRBD1 or TRBD2 may supply D (5 bases each). V was cut by 4 bases and J by 0 bases, with 10 bases left in between. CDR1 and CDR2 from the germline V gene are SGHRS and YFSETQ. The CDR3 is 15 amino acids. In nucleotides, the CDR3 is TGCGCCAGCAGCCCGGGGACCACGAACACCGGGGAGCTGTTTTTT. Translation: CASSPGTTNTGELFF.

The genes are TRBV29-1 and TRBJ1-2, with 8 positions matching TRBD1. This CDR3 has 14 residues. The germline CDR1 and CDR2 sequences are SQVTM and ANQGSEA. The ends lost 5 bases at V and 8 bases at J; junction bases unmatched: 13. CDR3 bases: TGCAGCGTTCAAGGACAGGGTGGATCTGAGGGCTACACCTTC. As protein: CSVQGQGGSEGYTF.

The rearrangement links TRBV19 to TRBJ1-1; D is unclear. V was shortened by 10 bases and J by 0 bases, with 21 bases between the two germline ends. Germline CDR1 is LNHDA and CDR2 is SQIVND (reference sequence). This CDR3 is 16 amino acids long. The CDR3 sequence: CATIPSAGIMNTEAFF. For the CDR3, the DNA is TGTGCCACCATCCCCTCCGCGGGGATTATGAACACTGAAGCTTTCTTT.